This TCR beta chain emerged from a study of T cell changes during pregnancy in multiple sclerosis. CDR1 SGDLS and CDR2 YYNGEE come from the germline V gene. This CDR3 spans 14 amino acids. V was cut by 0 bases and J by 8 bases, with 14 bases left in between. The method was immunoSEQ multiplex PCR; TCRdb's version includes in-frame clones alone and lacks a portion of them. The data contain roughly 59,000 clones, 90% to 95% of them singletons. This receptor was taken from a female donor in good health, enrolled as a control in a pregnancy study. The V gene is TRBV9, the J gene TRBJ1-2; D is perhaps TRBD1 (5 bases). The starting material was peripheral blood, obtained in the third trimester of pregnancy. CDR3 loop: CASSVGVGGHGYTF. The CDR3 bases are TGTGCCAGCAGCGTAGGGGTTGGCGGACACGGCTACACCTTC.